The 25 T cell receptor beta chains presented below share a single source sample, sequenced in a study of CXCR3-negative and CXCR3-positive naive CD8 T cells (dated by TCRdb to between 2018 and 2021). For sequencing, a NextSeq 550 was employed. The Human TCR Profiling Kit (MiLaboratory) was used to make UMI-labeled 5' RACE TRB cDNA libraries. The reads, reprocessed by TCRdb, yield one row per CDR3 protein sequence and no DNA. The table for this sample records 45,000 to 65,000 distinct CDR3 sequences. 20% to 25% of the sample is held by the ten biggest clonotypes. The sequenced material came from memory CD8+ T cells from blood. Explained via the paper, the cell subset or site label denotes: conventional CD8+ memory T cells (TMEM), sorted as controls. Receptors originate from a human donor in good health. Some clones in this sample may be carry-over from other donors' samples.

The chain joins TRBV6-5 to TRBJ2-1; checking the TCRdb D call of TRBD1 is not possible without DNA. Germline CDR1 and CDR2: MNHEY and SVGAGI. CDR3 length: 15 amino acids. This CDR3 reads CASSPGFLSDNEQFF.

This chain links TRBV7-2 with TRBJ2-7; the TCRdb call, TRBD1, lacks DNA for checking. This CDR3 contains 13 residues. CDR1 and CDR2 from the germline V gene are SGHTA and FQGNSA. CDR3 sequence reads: CASSPSPGYEQYF.

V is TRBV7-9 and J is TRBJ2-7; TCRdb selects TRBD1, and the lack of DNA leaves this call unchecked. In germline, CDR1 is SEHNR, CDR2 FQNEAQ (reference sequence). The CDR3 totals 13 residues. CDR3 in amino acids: CASSPGNNVEQYF.

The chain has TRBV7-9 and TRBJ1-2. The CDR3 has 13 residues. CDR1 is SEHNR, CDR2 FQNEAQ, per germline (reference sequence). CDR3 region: CASPGWGNYGYTF.

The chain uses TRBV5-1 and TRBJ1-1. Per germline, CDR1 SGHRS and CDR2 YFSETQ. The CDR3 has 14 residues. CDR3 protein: CASSPGLADTEAFF.

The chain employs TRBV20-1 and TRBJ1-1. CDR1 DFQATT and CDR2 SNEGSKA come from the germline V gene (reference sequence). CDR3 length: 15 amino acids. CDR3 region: CSARGGPGGDTEAFF.

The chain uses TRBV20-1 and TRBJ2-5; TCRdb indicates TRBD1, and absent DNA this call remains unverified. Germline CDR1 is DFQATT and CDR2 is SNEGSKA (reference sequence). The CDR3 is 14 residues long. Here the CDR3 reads CSALRGTALETQYF.

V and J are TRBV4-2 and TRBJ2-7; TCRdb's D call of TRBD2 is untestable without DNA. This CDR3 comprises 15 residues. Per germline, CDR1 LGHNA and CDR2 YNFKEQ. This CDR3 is CASSQRLASSYEQYF.

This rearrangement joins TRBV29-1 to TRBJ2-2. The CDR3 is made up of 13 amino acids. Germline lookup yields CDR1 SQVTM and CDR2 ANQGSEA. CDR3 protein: CSVELANTGELFF.

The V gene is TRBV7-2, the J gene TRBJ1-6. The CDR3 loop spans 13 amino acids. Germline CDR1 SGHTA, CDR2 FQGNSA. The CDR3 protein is CASSLGLDSPLHF.

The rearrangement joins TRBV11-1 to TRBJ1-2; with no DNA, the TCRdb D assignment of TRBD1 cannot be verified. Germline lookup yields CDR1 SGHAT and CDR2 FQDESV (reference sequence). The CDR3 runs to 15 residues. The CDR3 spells CASSSGGNSRDGYTF.

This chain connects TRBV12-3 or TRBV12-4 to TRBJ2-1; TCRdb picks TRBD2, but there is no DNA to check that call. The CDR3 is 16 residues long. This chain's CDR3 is CASSFSLSSGGAGQFF.

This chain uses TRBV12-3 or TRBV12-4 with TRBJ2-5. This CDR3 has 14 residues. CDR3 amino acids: CASSLWAYQETQYF.

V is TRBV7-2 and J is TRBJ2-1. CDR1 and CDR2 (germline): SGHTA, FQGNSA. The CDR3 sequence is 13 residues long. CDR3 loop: CASSLEMWNEQFF.

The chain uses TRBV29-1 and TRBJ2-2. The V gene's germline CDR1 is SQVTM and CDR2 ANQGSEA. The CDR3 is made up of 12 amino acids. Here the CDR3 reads CSALWDTGELFF.

The CDR3 spells CSVGARNLSYEQYF. This chain joins TRBV29-1 and TRBJ2-7; no DNA is available, so the TRBD1 call from TCRdb remains unchecked. This CDR3 spans 14 amino acids. Germline V CDR1 and CDR2: SQVTM, ANQGSEA.

CDR3: CASSLTLGHYEAFF. This rearrangement joins TRBV27 to TRBJ1-1; there is no DNA to check the TCRdb D call of TRBD1. The CDR3 is 14 amino acids. Germline CDR1 reads MNHEY; CDR2 reads SMNVEV (reference sequence).

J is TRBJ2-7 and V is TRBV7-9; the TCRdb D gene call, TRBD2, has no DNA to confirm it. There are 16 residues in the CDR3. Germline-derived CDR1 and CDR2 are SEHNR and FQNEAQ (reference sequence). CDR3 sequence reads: CASSSRTSGTSYEQYF.

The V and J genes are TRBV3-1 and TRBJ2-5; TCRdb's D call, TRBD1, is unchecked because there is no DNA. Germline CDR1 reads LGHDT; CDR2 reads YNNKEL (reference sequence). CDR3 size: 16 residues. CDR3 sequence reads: CASSFFSGGEQETQYF.

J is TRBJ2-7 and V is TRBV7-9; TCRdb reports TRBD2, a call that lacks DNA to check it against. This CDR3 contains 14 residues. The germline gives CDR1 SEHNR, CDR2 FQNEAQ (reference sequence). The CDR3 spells CASSSGTRGFEQYF.

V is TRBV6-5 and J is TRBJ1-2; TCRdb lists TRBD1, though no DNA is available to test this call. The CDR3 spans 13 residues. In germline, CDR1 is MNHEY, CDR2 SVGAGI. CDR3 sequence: CASSYSPGQGYTF.

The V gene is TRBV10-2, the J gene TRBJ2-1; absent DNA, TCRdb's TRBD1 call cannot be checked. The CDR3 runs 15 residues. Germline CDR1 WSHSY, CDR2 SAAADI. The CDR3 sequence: CASSYGTGPYNEQFF.

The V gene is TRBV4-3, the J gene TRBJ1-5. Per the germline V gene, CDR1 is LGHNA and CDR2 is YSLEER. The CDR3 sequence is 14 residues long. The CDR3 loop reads CASSQQYQDQPQHF.

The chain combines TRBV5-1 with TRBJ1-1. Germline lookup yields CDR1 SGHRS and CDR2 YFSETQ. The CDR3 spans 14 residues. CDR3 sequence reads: CASSSITAVTEAFF.

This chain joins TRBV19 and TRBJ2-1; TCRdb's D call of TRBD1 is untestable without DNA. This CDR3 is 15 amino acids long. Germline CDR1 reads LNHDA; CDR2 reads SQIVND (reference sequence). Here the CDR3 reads CASSSGTGVDNEQFF. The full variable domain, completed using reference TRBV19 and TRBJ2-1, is DGGITQSPKYLFRKEGQNVTLSCEQNLNHDAMYWYRQDPGQGLRLIYYSQIVNDFQKGDIAEGYSVSREKKESFPLTVTSAQKNPTAFYLCASSSGTGVDNEQFFGPGTRLTVL.